The clone carrying this TCR beta chain appeared a few times. The target antigen is unknown. Only in-frame clones appear in the TCRdb table, and some are missing; sequencing was by immunoSEQ multiplex PCR. Of around 15,000 clones listed, approximately 70% are singletons. Germline assignment: CDR1 SNHLY and CDR2 FYNNEI. The V gene end was trimmed by 3 bases and the J gene end by 4 bases; junction bases not matched to a gene: 7. The CDR3 covers 15 residues. The data originate from a study of tumor-infiltrating lymphocytes in localized non-small cell lung cancer. Study-level information: Several tumor histologies, both smoking statuses, and some post-neoadjuvant chemotherapy samples were included. Overall study findings and caveats: Different pieces of the same tissue were used for each assay. Tumor T-cell fraction was not associated with recurrence-free survival.

The chain employs TRBV2 and TRBJ2-5, with 8 bases lining up with TRBD1. This receptor was taken from a human donor with non-small cell lung cancer. The sequenced sample was lung tumor tissue. This CDR3 is CASSEEQGARETQYF. The CDR3, as DNA: TGTGCCAGCAGTGAGGAGCAGGGGGCCCGAGAGACCCAGTACTTC.